The source of this TCR beta chain is a study of T-cell reconstitution after alpha-beta-depleted transplantation in children (dated by TCRdb to the mid-2010s). The study in broad terms: T-cell immune reconstitution after TCRalphabeta/CD19-depleted allogeneic hematopoietic cell transplantation in children was quantitatively tracked in the study by means of TCR repertoire profiling.

Sequences MNHEY (CDR1) and SMNVEV (CDR2) are obtained from the germline V gene (reference sequence). The CDR3 has 17 amino acids, counting the end cysteine and phenylalanine. The kept DNA is CDR3 alone, 51 bases in frame from the first base. Relative to germline, V is missing 5 bases and J is missing 7 bases, with 11 bases of the junction outside any gene match. Library construction relied on PCR. The instrument given in TCRdb is Illumina HiSeq 2500. To normalize quantification of the TCRbeta repertoire, the TCR libraries were built with molecular barcoding that relied on unique molecular identifiers. TCRdb ran its own pipeline on the public reads, namely fastp trimming at Q25 and MiXCR clone calling, and kept in-frame beta chains. Rows matching on CDR3 protein sequence are summarized as one entry with the most common DNA and genes. This sample gives 190,000 or so distinct CDR3 sequences in total; about 14% of them show up just once. The ten largest clones capture around 14% of the sample.

As to this clonotype: No cognate antigen has been identified for it. No base quality values were provided; no much bigger clone lies one nucleotide off.

This TCR was recovered from a human donor who donated a stem cell graft to a child with acute lymphoblastic leukemia. The sequenced sample was PBMCs from the stem cell graft donor, obtained from the stem cell graft. The sequence links TRBV27 to TRBJ2-2, and 12 junctional nucleotides match TRBD2. The nucleotides read TGTGCCAGCAGTCTCCTCCTAGCGGGAGGGCCTAACGGGGAGCTGTTTTTT. Its protein is CASSLLLAGGPNGELFF.